Shown below are 5 T cell receptor beta chains from a single sample sequenced in a study of T cell responses to AZD1222 COVID-19 vaccine. The data were produced by immunoSEQ multiplex PCR, yet TCRdb's version contains in-frame clones alone and is incomplete. The data show around 60,000 clones, with roughly four fifths seen just once and 26% held by the top ten. The input for sequencing was peripheral blood, taken 28 days after the second AZD1222 dose. The source of these receptors is an adult who received the AZD1222 COVID-19 vaccine.

J is TRBJ2-5 and V is TRBV5-1; 8 bases are a match to TRBD1. CDR1 and CDR2 from the germline V gene are SGHRS and YFSETQ. The CDR3 extends over 15 amino acids. The V segment lost 3 bases and the J segment 5 bases; nucleotides outside the gene matches: 9. The CDR3 coding sequence is TGCGCCAGCAGCTCCGGACAGGGAAGGTTTGAGACCCAGTACTTC. This encodes CASSSGQGRFETQYF.

The chain couples TRBV7-9 to TRBJ2-1; D is undetermined. Germline CDR1 SEHNR, CDR2 FQNEAQ (reference sequence). V gave up 1 base and J gave up 4 bases, with 8 bases separating them. This CDR3 has 14 amino acids. The CDR3: CASSLEMRYNEQFF. The CDR3 DNA reads TGTGCCAGCAGCTTAGAGATGCGGTACAATGAGCAGTTCTTC.

This clone was counted a single time. The J gene is TRBJ2-1, the V gene TRBV29-1; 12 bases fit TRBD2. The trim removed 4 bases at V and 0 bases at J, leaving 4 bases unmatched. Germline CDR1 and CDR2: SQVTM and ANQGSEA. The CDR3 runs to 16 residues. CDR3 protein: CSVGLAGVLSYNEQFF. As DNA, the CDR3 is TGCAGCGTTGGACTAGCGGGAGTGCTCTCCTACAATGAGCAGTTCTTC.

V gene TRBV14 combines with J gene TRBJ1-1; 9 nucleotides align to TRBD1. CDR1 is SGHDN and CDR2 is FVKESK in the germline V gene. CDR3 length: 15 residues. The V and J ends lost 4 bases and 4 bases, in that order; junction bases with no gene match: 7. The CDR3 sequence: CASSRTGGAGTEAFF. In DNA form, the CDR3 reads TGTGCCAGCAGCCGCACAGGGGGCGCCGGCACTGAAGCTTTCTTT.

The chain couples TRBV9 to TRBJ2-2; tentative D call: TRBD1 (5 bases). CDR1 is SGDLS, CDR2 YYNGEE, per germline. The V end was cut by 2 bases, the J end by 4 bases, with 15 bases between. The length of the CDR3 is 16 residues. The CDR3 bases are TGTGCCAGCAGCGTCTTTCAGGGCTCCTCCACCGGGGAGCTGTTTTTT. Translated, it gives CASSVFQGSSTGELFF.